What follows is one T cell receptor (beta chain) and its context. The data stem from a study of blood T cell repertoires in COVID-19. Clones were sequenced by immunoSEQ multiplex PCR, and TCRdb holds only the in-frame ones, with some missing. The sample shows roughly 100,000 clones, 75% to 90% of them seen only once. This CDR3 region has 13 residues. The germline V gene has CDR1 SQVTM and CDR2 ANQGSEA. V was trimmed by 4 bases and J by 0 bases, leaving 9 bases between them. The chain joins TRBV29-1 to TRBJ1-1; D may be TRBD1 (6 bases). The clonotype originates from a man aged 80 or over with acute or convalescent COVID-19. The material sequenced was peripheral blood. The CDR3 spells CSVAGQLNTEAFF. The CDR3 nucleotides read TGCAGCGTTGCTGGACAGTTGAACACTGAAGCTTTCTTT.